This is a list of T cell receptor beta chains from one sample in a study of naive and memory T cell subsets. TCRdb processed the UMI-ligation and nested PCR reads anew with MiXCR; each CDR3 protein has one entry. The sample lists around 35,000 distinct CDR3 sequences; roughly 9.6% were seen once. The specimen was skin, collected from a tuberculin skin test site. The receptors originated from an adult in good health. The CDR3 runs from the conserved cysteine through the conserved F or W. The D gene is left open where the match is weak. Clone size is stated in some rows and not others, as once, few, many or a class when expanded.

- | TRBJ2-7 | TRBD2 | TRBV3-1 | TGTGCCAGCAGCCAAGAAGGCCTAGCGGTTCGCTACGAGCAGTACTTC | CASSQEGLAVRYEQYF
medium-sized | TRBJ2-7 | TRBD2 | TRBV7-2 | TGTGCCAGCAGCTCCGGGACTAGCGGGAGGGCCGGATACTACGAGCAGTACTTC | CASSSGTSGRAGYYEQYF
few | TRBJ2-4 | - | TRBV19 | TGTGCCAGTAGTATAGATCAAAGGCAGATAGCCAAAAACATTCAGTACTTC | CASSIDQRQIAKNIQYF
many | TRBJ2-7 | - | TRBV20-1 | TGCAGTGCTAGGGGTGTAGGGAGCGAGCAGTACTTC | CSARGVGSEQYF
many | TRBJ2-1 | TRBD2 | TRBV29-1 | TGCAGCGGGAGGGATCGCGGGAGCTCCTACAATGAGCAGTTCTTC | CSGRDRGSSYNEQFF
- | TRBJ1-5 | - | TRBV20-1 | TGCAGTGCTAGAGAAGGGGGACCTAGCAATCAGCCCCAGCATTTT | CSAREGGPSNQPQHF
- | TRBJ2-7 | - | TRBV2 | TGTGCCAGCAGTGAACCCCGCGGTTTTGGGGCCTACGAGCAGTACTTC | CASSEPRGFGAYEQYF
many | TRBJ2-2 | - | TRBV29-1 | TGCAGCGTTGAAGTGGGGGACGGGACTAACACCGGGGAGCTGTTTTTT | CSVEVGDGTNTGELFF
many | TRBJ2-7 | - | TRBV6-1 | TGTGCCAGCAGTGAAGCGAGGATTACCTACGAGCAGTACTTC | CASSEARITYEQYF
many | TRBJ2-1 | TRBD2 | TRBV30 | TGTGCCTGGACTCTGGGAGCGGGGGTGCGGAATGAGCAGTTCTTC | CAWTLGAGVRNEQFF
- | TRBJ2-7 | - | TRBV18 | TGTGCCAGCTCACCACAGGATGCGGGGAGCTCCTACGAGCAGTACTTC | CASSPQDAGSSYEQYF
many | TRBJ2-5 | - | TRBV20-1 | TGCAGTGCTAGAGATGCGACAGGCCAGGGCCAGTACTTC | CSARDATGQGQYF
- | TRBJ2-1 | - | TRBV19 | TGTGCCACCAGGGACTCCTCACCCTACAATGAGCAGTTCTTC | CATRDSSPYNEQFF
- | TRBJ2-7 | TRBD2 | TRBV2 | TGTGCCAGCAGCGGGACTAGCGGGAGACCCTACTACGAGCAGTACTTC | CASSGTSGRPYYEQYF
- | TRBJ2-7 | TRBD1 | TRBV6-1 | TGTGCCAGCAGTGCCCGAAAAGGGACAGGGTTTATGGCCTACGAGCAGTACTTC | CASSARKGTGFMAYEQYF
many | TRBJ1-1 | - | TRBV7-7 | TGTGCTAGCAGCTTAACAGTGGACACTGAAGCTTTCTTT | CASSLTVDTEAFF
- | TRBJ1-5 | - | TRBV15 | TGTGCCACCAGCAGAGAGCGGGGGGCGGGCAATCAGCCCCAGCATTTT | CATSRERGAGNQPQHF
few | TRBJ2-2 | - | TRBV14 | TGTGCCAGCAGCCCCGGTCCGGGTCGGGTCACCGGGGAGCTGTTTTTT | CASSPGPGRVTGELFF
many | TRBJ2-1 | - | TRBV29-1 | TGCAGCGTTGTGGACCCCCGCAACAATGAGCAGTTCTTC | CSVVDPRNNEQFF
few | TRBJ2-2 | - | TRBV30 | TGTGCCTGGAGTGTGAGTAGCGGGACAGCTACCGGGGAGCTGTTTTTT | CAWSVSSGTATGELFF
few | TRBJ1-1 | - | TRBV30 | TGTGCCTGGAGTGTACCCCCTATGAACACTGAAGCTTTCTTT | CAWSVPPMNTEAFF
- | TRBJ2-5 | - | TRBV5-1 | TGCGCCAGCAGCGCCGGAGAGACCCAGTACTTC | CASSAGETQYF
few | TRBJ2-3 | - | TRBV9 | TGTGCCAGCAGCGGGACCGGGACATACACAGATACGCAGTATTTT | CASSGTGTYTDTQYF
- | TRBJ2-7 | TRBD2 | TRBV20-1 | TGCAGTGCTAGCGGTGCAGTCGGGACTAGCGGGAGTGTCGAGCAGTACTTC | CSASGAVGTSGSVEQYF
medium-sized | TRBJ1-1 | - | TRBV19 | TGTGCCAGTACCGACAGCATGAACACTGAAGCTTTCTTT | CASTDSMNTEAFF
few | TRBJ2-2 | - | TRBV5-1 | TGCGCCAGCAGCTTGTTTACGGTGAACACCGGGGAGCTGTTTTTT | CASSLFTVNTGELFF
many | TRBJ2-3 | - | TRBV7-2 | TGTGCCAGCAGCTCCCTCCCAGCGAGTACAGATACGCAGTATTTT | CASSSLPASTDTQYF
many | TRBJ1-6 | TRBD1 | TRBV11-2 | TGTGCCAGCAGCTCTAGGACAGGGCCTAATTCACCCCTCCACTTT | CASSSRTGPNSPLHF
many | TRBJ2-5 | TRBD2 | TRBV7-3 | TGTGCCAGCAGCTCCGGCGGGGGAAAGGAGACCCAGTACTTC | CASSSGGGKETQYF
- | TRBJ2-7 | TRBD1 | TRBV20-1 | TGCATTTCAGAGACAGGGAACTACGAGCAGTACTTC | CISETGNYEQYF
many | TRBJ1-2 | - | TRBV29-1 | TGCAGCGTGCCCGATCCAGGGGTTCTGAGCTATGGCTACACCTTC | CSVPDPGVLSYGYTF
few | TRBJ1-2 | - | TRBV5-1 | TGCGCCAGCAGCATTGGGTTGGGGGACTATGGCTACACCTTC | CASSIGLGDYGYTF
few | TRBJ2-7 | - | TRBV10-2 | TGCGCCTCACGGGACACTCGCTCCTACGAGCAGTACTTC | CASRDTRSYEQYF
few | TRBJ2-2 | - | TRBV7-2 | TGTGCCAGCAGCTTAGGTCTAGGAAAAACCGGGGAGCTGTTTTTT | CASSLGLGKTGELFF
- | TRBJ1-5 | TRBD1 | TRBV20-1 | TGCAGTGCGGGGAGACAGGGGGTAGAACAGCCCCAGCATTTT | CSAGRQGVEQPQHF
few | TRBJ1-5 | - | TRBV19 | TGTGCCAGTACCCAGGGGACAATCAATCAGCCCCAGCATTTT | CASTQGTINQPQHF
- | TRBJ1-4 | - | TRBV12-3/TRBV12-4 | TGTGCCAGCAGTATAGCAACTAATGAAAAACTGTTTTTT | CASSIATNEKLFF
many | TRBJ2-2 | - | TRBV5-1 | TGCGCCAGCCATCTTCCGGGCGGAAACACCGGGGAGCTGTTTTTT | CASHLPGGNTGELFF
few | TRBJ1-1 | - | TRBV7-9 | TGTGCCAGCAGCTTAGTCGGAGGAGTCACTGAAGCTTTCTTT | CASSLVGGVTEAFF
many | TRBJ2-1 | TRBD2 | TRBV12-3/TRBV12-4 | TGTGCCAGCAGTACTATTGGGACTAGGACCGTTGATGAGCAGTTCTTC | CASSTIGTRTVDEQFF
- | TRBJ2-1 | - | TRBV6-2/TRBV6-3 | TGTGCCAGCAGTTACCCGAGCTCCTACAATGAGCAGTTCTTC | CASSYPSSYNEQFF